The clone carrying this TCR beta chain appeared a single time. As yet, its antigen is unknown. This record belongs to a study of radiation and T cells in renal cell carcinoma. Study-wide results and limits: In blood, top tumor clones expanded by 2 weeks, shrinking by 4.

This CDR3 has 14 amino acids. CDR1 and CDR2 (germline): MRHNA, SNTAGT. The trim removed 6 bases at V and 2 bases at J, leaving 6 bases unmatched. Regarding time point: baseline pretreatment blood. Treatment here: 15 Gy SBRT to primary tumor, nephrectomy 4 weeks later. Clear cell pathology was present in this patient's renal cell carcinoma. Here immunoSEQ multiplex PCR was the method, and the copy in TCRdb shows in-frame clones only, minus some. The table includes tens of thousands of clones, 65% to 80% detected once. The V gene is TRBV6-4, the J gene TRBJ1-1; 7 nucleotides agree with TRBD1. The sample consisted of blood, taken from a patient whose treatment included radiotherapy and nephrectomy. The sequence was obtained from a man aged 55-75 years with renal cell carcinoma. CDR3 DNA sequence: TGTGCCAGCAGGGGGACAGATTCTAACACTGAAGCTTTCTTT. Translation: CASRGTDSNTEAFF.